These T cell receptor beta chains were read from a single sample in a study of blood T cell repertoires in COVID-19. Assay used: immunoSEQ multiplex PCR; TCRdb lists only in-frame clones, some missing. In the table there are about 280,000 clones, 83% of which are singletons. Source material: peripheral blood. These receptors came from a woman between 45 and 60 years old who had recovered from COVID-19. Both conserved end residues are part of each CDR3. The D gene is left open where the match is weak. Not all rows give a size; the values are once, few, many and, for expanded clones, a class.

d_gene | j_gene | abundance | v_gene | CDR3aa | CDR3nt
- | TRBJ1-4 | - | TRBV12-3/TRBV12-4 | CASSHRVEKLFF | TGTGCCAGCAGTCACAGGGTTGAAAAACTGTTTTTT
TRBD1 | TRBJ1-4 | - | TRBV30 | CAWSHPQGQLNEKLFF | TGTGCCTGGAGTCACCCTCAGGGACAGCTTAATGAAAAACTGTTTTTT
- | TRBJ2-7 | - | TRBV9 | CASSVDEASYEQYF | TGTGCCAGCAGCGTAGACGAGGCCTCCTACGAGCAGTACTTC
TRBD2 | TRBJ2-1 | - | TRBV6-5 | CASSYRPGTSVFF | TGTGCCAGCAGCTACCGGCCCGGGACTAGCGTGTTCTTC
- | TRBJ1-1 | once | TRBV15 | CATSRDRGFEAFF | TGTGCCACCAGCAGAGATCGGGGTTTTGAAGCTTTCTTT
TRBD1 | TRBJ2-1 | many | TRBV19 | CASSKTGGIDEQFF | TGTGCCAGTAGCAAGACAGGGGGGATTGATGAGCAGTTCTTC
TRBD1 | TRBJ1-6 | once | TRBV6-5 | CASQPRQGNSPLHF | TGTGCCAGCCAGCCCCGACAGGGTAATTCACCCCTCCACTTT
- | TRBJ2-1 | once | TRBV12-5 | CASGFGGGNEQFF | TGTGCTAGTGGTTTTGGGGGCGGCAATGAGCAGTTCTTC
- | TRBJ2-7 | - | TRBV28 | CASGRVVTGAYEQYF | TGTGCCAGCGGAAGAGTTGTAACGGGGGCCTACGAGCAGTACTTC
TRBD2 | TRBJ2-5 | - | TRBV4-3 | CARSQDRGLAGGRETQYF | TGCGCCCGCAGCCAAGATCGGGGACTAGCGGGGGGGAGGGAGACCCAGTACTTC
- | TRBJ1-1 | once | TRBV27 | CASSSGTEAFF | TGTGCCAGCAGTTCCGGCACTGAAGCTTTCTTT
- | TRBJ2-7 | - | TRBV5-8 | CASSLEGARSYEQYF | TGTGCCAGCAGCTTGGAAGGGGCGCGATCCTACGAGCAGTACTTC
- | TRBJ1-2 | - | TRBV5-1 | CASSSVVGIGPDGYTF | TGCGCCAGCAGCTCAGTCGTCGGGATCGGACCGGATGGCTACACCTTC
TRBD1 | TRBJ1-2 | - | TRBV5-1 | CASSRGGQGDGYTF | TGCGCCAGCAGCCGTGGAGGACAGGGAGATGGCTACACCTTC
- | TRBJ1-6 | - | TRBV28 | CASSLIRDSPLHF | TGTGCCAGCAGTTTAATTAGAGATTCACCCCTCCACTTT
- | TRBJ2-1 | - | TRBV24-1 | CATSDSTSYNEQFF | TGTGCCACCAGTGATAGCACTTCCTACAATGAGCAGTTCTTC
- | TRBJ1-2 | - | TRBV7-9 | CASSPGQYGYTF | TGTGCCAGCAGCCCAGGACAGTATGGCTACACCTTC
- | TRBJ2-7 | - | TRBV28 | CASRQNRGRSEGQYF | TGTGCCAGCAGACAAAATCGGGGGAGGAGTGAGGGGCAGTACTTC
- | TRBJ2-7 | - | TRBV7-8 | CASSFTQGPYEQYF | TGTGCCAGCAGCTTTACACAGGGCCCCTACGAGCAGTACTTC
- | TRBJ2-1 | once | TRBV7-9 | CASLEGGYEQFF | TGTGCCAGCCTCGAGGGCGGCTATGAGCAGTTCTTC
TRBD1 | TRBJ1-3 | - | TRBV4-2 | CASSQAGGGNTIYF | TGTGCCAGCAGCCAAGCAGGGGGAGGAAACACCATATATTTT
TRBD1 | TRBJ1-2 | - | TRBV7-6 | CASSLAAGGRSSPYGYTF | TGTGCCAGCAGCTTAGCTGCAGGGGGCAGGTCAAGTCCTTATGGCTACACCTTC
- | TRBJ1-1 | - | TRBV3-1/TRBV3-2 | CASSRERSTEAFF | TGTGCCAGCAGCCGAGAGAGGTCCACTGAAGCTTTCTTT
- | TRBJ2-3 | - | TRBV4-3 | CASSQVAGASDTQYF | TGCGCCAGCAGCCAAGTCGCGGGGGCGTCTGATACGCAGTATTTT
TRBD1 | TRBJ2-2 | once | TRBV9 | CASSPYRGLDTGELFF | TGTGCCAGCAGCCCCTACAGGGGGCTAGACACCGGGGAGCTGTTTTTT
TRBD1 | TRBJ2-7 | - | TRBV6-5 | CASSYTLTDRGYEQYF | TGTGCCAGCAGTTACACGTTGACCGACAGGGGTTACGAGCAGTACTTC
TRBD1 | TRBJ2-5 | - | TRBV30 | CAWGTGWGETQYF | TGTGCCTGGGGGACAGGTTGGGGAGAGACCCAGTACTTC
- | TRBJ2-6 | - | TRBV4-3 | CASSRGGLAASGANVLTF | TGCGCCAGCAGCCGAGGTGGGCTAGCCGCCTCTGGGGCCAACGTCCTGACTTTC
TRBD1 | TRBJ1-5 | - | TRBV4-1 | CASSQGPQGAGQPQHF | TGCGCCAGCAGCCAAGGGCCCCAGGGGGCAGGTCAGCCCCAGCATTTT
TRBD1 | TRBJ2-5 | - | TRBV28 | CASWTGTQETQYF | TGTGCCAGCTGGACAGGGACCCAAGAGACCCAGTACTTC
- | TRBJ1-1 | - | TRBV6-2/TRBV6-3 | CASSYSLQGHSYTEAFF | TGTGCCAGCAGTTACTCTTTACAGGGTCATTCCTACACTGAAGCTTTCTTT
TRBD1 | TRBJ2-7 | - | TRBV6-5 | CASRRQGGYEQYF | TGTGCCAGCAGAAGACAGGGGGGGTACGAGCAGTACTTC
TRBD1 | TRBJ2-7 | - | TRBV7-2 | CASSFGSGTGLNEQYF | TGTGCCAGCAGCTTTGGGTCAGGGACAGGGTTAAACGAGCAGTACTTC
- | TRBJ1-4 | - | TRBV7-9 | CASSFVPPGNSNEKLFF | TGTGCCAGCAGCTTTGTTCCACCGGGAAATTCTAATGAAAAACTGTTTTTT
TRBD2 | TRBJ2-1 | - | TRBV6-5 | CASSYRLSGGDEQFF | TGTGCCAGCAGTTACAGACTAAGCGGGGGGGATGAGCAGTTCTTC
TRBD1 | TRBJ1-4 | once | TRBV7-2 | CASSPATGIGEKLFF | TGTGCCAGCAGCCCCGCGACAGGGATTGGTGAAAAACTGTTTTTT
TRBD2 | TRBJ2-3 | - | TRBV28 | CASSPQRGGADTQYF | TGTGCCAGCAGTCCCCAGAGGGGAGGGGCAGATACGCAGTATTTT
TRBD2 | TRBJ2-7 | - | TRBV2 | CASNREASGSSRYF | TGTGCCAGCAACCGGGAGGCTAGCGGGAGCTCCCGGTACTTC
- | TRBJ2-5 | - | TRBV27 | CASKRILAGQETQYF | TGTGCCTCAAAGAGGATCTTGGCAGGGCAAGAGACCCAGTACTTC
TRBD2 | TRBJ2-1 | - | TRBV28 | CASRAGDFSYNEQFF | TGTGCCAGCAGGGCGGGAGATTTCTCCTACAATGAGCAGTTCTTC
- | TRBJ2-2 | - | TRBV6-5 | CASRRPGLPAGELFF | TGTGCCAGCAGACGACCGGGTCTGCCGGCCGGGGAGCTGTTTTTT
- | TRBJ1-2 | - | TRBV5-6 | CASSSGGSSYGYTF | TGTGCCAGCAGCTCTGGGGGGTCGAGCTATGGCTACACCTTC
TRBD1 | TRBJ1-2 | - | TRBV7-3 | CASSLSPGTAYGYTF | TGTGCCAGCAGCTTATCCCCCGGGACAGCCTATGGCTACACCTTC
- | TRBJ1-4 | - | TRBV2 | CASSELRSATNEKLFF | TGTGCCAGCAGTGAACTAAGGAGTGCAACTAATGAAAAACTGTTTTTT
- | TRBJ1-5 | - | TRBV18 | CASSADTNQPQHF | TGTGCCAGCTCAGCCGACACCAATCAGCCCCAGCATTTT
TRBD1 | TRBJ1-2 | - | TRBV13 | CASSLGQGENYGYTF | TGTGCCAGCAGCTTAGGGCAGGGGGAAAACTATGGCTACACCTTC
TRBD2 | TRBJ2-7 | - | TRBV5-5 | CASSFGLVDSYEQYF | TGTGCCAGCAGCTTCGGACTAGTTGATTCCTACGAGCAGTACTTC
TRBD1 | TRBJ1-2 | - | TRBV6-5 | CATHLLGGIYGYTF | TGTGCCACCCACCTGCTAGGGGGCATCTATGGCTACACCTTC
TRBD1 | TRBJ2-3 | few | TRBV11-2 | CASSFSGGLYTQYF | TGTGCCAGCAGCTTCTCAGGGGGCTTATATACGCAGTATTTT
TRBD1 | TRBJ1-6 | - | TRBV9 | CASSVGTGGYNSPLHF | TGTGCCAGCAGCGTAGGGACAGGGGGCTATAATTCACCCCTCCACTTT